This T cell receptor beta chain was sequenced for a study of blood T cell repertoires in COVID-19. In the study overall: Donors in the United States, Italy and Spain gave samples during acute or convalescent COVID-19. Nucleic acid was either cDNA or gDNA, and it came from T cells, B-cell-depleted T cells, or PBMCs.

Recruited during active infection, patients (from Seattle) were subsequently followed longitudinally. Here immunoSEQ multiplex PCR was the method, and the copy in TCRdb shows in-frame clones only, minus some. The sample lists about 480,000 clones; about 88% were seen once. The CDR3 covers 17 residues. Per germline, CDR1 SGHNT and CDR2 YYREEE (reference sequence). V was cut by 3 bases and J by 2 bases, with 17 bases left in between. V gene TRBV5-4 combines with J gene TRBJ1-4; the D is unclear. The sequence derives from a man in his late teens or twenties with COVID-19, enrolled during active disease. Sequencing was performed on peripheral blood. CDR3 coding DNA: TGTGCCAGCAGCTCCAGAGGGTGGAAACCTACTAATGAAAAACTGTTTTTT. Protein sequence: CASSSRGWKPTNEKLFF.